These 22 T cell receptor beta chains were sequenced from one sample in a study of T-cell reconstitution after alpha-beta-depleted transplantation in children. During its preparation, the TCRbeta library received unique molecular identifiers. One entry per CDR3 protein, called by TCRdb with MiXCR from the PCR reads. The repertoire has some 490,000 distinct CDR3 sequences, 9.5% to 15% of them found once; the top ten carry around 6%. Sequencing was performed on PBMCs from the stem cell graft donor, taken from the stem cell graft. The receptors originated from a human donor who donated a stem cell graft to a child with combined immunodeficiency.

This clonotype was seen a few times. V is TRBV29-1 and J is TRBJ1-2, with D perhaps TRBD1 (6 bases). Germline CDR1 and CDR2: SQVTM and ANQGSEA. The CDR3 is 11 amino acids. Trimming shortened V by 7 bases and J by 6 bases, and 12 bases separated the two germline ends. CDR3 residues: CSARQADGYTF. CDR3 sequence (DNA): TGCAGCGCTAGACAGGCCGATGGCTACACCTTC.

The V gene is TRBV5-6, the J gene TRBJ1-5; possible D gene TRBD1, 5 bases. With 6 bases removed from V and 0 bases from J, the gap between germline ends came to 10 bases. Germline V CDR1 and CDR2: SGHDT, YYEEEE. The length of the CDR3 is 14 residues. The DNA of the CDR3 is TGTGCCAGCACGGTGGGGGATAGCAATCAGCCCCAGCATTTT. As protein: CASTVGDSNQPQHF.

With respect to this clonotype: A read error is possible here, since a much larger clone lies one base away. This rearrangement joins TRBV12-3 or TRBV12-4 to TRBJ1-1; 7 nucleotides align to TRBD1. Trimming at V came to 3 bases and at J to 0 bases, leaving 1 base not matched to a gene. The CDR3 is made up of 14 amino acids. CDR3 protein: CASSFDRVNTEAFF. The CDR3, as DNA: TGTGCCAGCAGTTTCGACAGGGTGAACACTGAAGCTTTCTTT.

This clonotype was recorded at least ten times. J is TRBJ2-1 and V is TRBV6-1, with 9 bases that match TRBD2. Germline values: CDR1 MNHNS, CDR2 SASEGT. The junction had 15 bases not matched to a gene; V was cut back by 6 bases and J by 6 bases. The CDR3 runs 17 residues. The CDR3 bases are TGTGCCAGCAGGCTGCTAGCGGGATCGCCTAATCGCAATGAGCAGTTCTTC. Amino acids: CASRLLAGSPNRNEQFF.

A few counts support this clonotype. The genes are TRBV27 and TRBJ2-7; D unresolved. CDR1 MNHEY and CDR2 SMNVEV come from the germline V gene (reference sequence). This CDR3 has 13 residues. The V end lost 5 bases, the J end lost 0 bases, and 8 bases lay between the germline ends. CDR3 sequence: CASSPAPSYEQYF. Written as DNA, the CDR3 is TGTGCCAGCAGTCCCGCACCCTCCTACGAGCAGTACTTC.

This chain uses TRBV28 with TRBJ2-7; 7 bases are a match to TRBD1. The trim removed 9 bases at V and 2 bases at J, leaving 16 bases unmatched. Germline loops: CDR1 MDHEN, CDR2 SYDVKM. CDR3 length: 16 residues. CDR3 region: CASSGTDLFWAYEQYF. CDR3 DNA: TGTGCCAGTTCCGGGACAGATTTATTTTGGGCCTACGAGCAGTACTTC.

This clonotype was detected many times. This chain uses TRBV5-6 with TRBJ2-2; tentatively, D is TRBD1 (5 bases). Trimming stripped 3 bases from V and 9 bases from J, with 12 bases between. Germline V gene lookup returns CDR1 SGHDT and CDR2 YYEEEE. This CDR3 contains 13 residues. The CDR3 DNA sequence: TGTGCCAGCAGCTCCGGACATGTTCGGGAGCTGTTTTTT. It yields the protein CASSSGHVRELFF. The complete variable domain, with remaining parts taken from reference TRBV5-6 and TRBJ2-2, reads DAGVTQSPTHLIKTRGQQVTLRCSPKSGHDTVSWYQQALGQGPQFIFQYYEEEERQRGNFPDRFSGHQFPNYSSELNVNALLLGDSALYLCASSSGHVRELFFGEGSRLTVL.

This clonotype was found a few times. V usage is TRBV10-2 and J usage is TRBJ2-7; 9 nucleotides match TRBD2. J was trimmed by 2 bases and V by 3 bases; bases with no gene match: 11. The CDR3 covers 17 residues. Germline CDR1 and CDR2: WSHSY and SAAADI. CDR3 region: CASSDASGGYKTYEQYF. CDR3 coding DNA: TGCGCCAGCAGTGATGCCAGCGGGGGGTATAAGACCTACGAGCAGTACTTC.

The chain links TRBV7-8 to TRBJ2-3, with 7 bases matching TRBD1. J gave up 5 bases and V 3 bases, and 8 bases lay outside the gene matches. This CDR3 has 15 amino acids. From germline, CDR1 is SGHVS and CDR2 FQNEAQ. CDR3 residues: CASSFLTGQQDTQYF. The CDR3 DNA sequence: TGTGCCAGCAGCTTCCTGACAGGGCAGCAAGATACGCAGTATTTT.

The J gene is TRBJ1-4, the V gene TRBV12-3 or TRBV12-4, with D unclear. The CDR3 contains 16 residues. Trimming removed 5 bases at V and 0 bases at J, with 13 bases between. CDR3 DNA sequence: TGTGCCAGCAGTCGCCTTACCAGAACAACTAATGAAAAACTGTTTTTT. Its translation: CASSRLTRTTNEKLFF.

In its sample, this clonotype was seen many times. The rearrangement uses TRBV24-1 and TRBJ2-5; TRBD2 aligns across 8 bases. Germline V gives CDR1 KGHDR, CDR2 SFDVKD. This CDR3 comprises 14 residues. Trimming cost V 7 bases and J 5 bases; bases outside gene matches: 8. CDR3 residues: CATRDGRAGETQYF. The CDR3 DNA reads TGTGCCACCAGAGACGGGAGGGCCGGGGAGACCCAGTACTTC.

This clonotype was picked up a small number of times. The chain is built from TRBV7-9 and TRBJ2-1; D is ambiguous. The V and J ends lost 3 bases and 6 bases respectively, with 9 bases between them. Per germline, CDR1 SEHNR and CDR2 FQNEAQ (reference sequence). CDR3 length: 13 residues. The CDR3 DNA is TGTGCCAGCAGCTTCGCGGCTCCCAATGAGCAGTTCTTC. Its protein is CASSFAAPNEQFF. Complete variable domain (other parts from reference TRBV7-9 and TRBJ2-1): DTGVSQNPRHKITKRGQNVTFRCDPISEHNRLYWYRQTLGQGPEFLTYFQNEAQLEKSRLLSDRFSAERPKGSFSTLEIQRTEQGDSAMYLCASSFAAPNEQFFGPGTRLTVL.

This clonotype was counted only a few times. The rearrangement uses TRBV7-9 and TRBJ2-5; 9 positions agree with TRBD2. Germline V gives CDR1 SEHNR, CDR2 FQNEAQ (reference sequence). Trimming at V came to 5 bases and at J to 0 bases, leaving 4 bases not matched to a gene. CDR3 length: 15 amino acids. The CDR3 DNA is TGTGCCAGCAGCAGTACTAGCGGGTACCAAGAGACCCAGTACTTC. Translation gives CASSSTSGYQETQYF.

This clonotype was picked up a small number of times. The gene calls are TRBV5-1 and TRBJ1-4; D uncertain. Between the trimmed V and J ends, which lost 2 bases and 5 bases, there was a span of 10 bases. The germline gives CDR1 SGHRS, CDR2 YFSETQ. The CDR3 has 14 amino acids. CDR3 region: CASSLQLANEKLFF. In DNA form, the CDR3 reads TGCGCCAGCAGCTTACAGCTGGCGAATGAAAAACTGTTTTTT.

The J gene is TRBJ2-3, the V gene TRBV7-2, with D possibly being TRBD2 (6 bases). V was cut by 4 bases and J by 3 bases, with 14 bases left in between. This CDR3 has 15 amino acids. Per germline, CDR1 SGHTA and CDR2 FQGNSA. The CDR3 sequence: CASSSLGRETDTQYF. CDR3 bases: TGTGCCAGCAGCTCCTTGGGTCGGGAGACAGATACGCAGTATTTT.

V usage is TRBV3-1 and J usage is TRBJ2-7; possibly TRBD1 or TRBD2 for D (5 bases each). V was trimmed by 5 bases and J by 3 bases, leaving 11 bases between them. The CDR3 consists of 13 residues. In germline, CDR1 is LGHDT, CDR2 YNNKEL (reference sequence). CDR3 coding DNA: TGTGCCAGCAGCGGGGACGGTTACTACGAGCAGTACTTC. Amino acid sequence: CASSGDGYYEQYF.

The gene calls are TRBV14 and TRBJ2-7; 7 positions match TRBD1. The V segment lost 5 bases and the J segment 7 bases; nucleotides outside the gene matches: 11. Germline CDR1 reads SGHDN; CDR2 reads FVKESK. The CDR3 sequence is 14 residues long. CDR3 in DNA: TGTGCCAGCAGCTCGCGACAGGGTATGTGGGAGCAGTACTTC. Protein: CASSSRQGMWEQYF.

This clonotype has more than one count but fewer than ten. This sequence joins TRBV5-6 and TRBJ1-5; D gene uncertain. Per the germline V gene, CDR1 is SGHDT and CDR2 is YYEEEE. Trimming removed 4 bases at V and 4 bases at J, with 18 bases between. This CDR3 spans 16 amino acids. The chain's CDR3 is CASSRGTEWNNQPQHF. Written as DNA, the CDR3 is TGTGCCAGCAGCCGAGGAACAGAATGGAATAATCAGCCCCAGCATTTT.

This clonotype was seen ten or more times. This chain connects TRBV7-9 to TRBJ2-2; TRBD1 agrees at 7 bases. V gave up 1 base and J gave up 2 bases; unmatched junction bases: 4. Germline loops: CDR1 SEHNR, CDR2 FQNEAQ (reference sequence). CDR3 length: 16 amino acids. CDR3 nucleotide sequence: TGTGCCAGCAGCTTAGAAGGGGGCTCCAACACCGGGGAGCTGTTTTTT. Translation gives CASSLEGGSNTGELFF.

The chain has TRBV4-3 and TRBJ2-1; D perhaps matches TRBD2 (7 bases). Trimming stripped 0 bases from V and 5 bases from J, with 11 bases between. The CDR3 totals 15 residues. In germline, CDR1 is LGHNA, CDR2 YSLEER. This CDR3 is CASSQEGGLNNEQFF. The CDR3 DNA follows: TGCGCCAGCAGCCAAGAGGGGGGGCTAAACAATGAGCAGTTCTTC.

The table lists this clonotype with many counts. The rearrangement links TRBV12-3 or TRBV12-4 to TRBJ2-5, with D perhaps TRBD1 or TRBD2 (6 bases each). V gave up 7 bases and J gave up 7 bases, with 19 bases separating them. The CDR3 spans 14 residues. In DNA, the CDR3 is TGTGCCAGCAATACCGGGGGCCCGGTCGGGACCCAGTACTTC. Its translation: CASNTGGPVGTQYF.

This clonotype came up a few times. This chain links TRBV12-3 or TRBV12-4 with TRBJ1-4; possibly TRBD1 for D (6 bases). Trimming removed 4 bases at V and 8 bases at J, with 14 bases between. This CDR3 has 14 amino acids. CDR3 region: CASSYGGAREKLFF. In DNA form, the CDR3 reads TGTGCCAGCAGTTACGGGGGGGCTCGCGAAAAACTGTTTTTT.